Detailed here is one T cell receptor beta chain. What it recognizes is unknown. J was trimmed by 3 bases and V by 6 bases; bases with no gene match: 4. This CDR3 spans 14 amino acids. Germline CDR1 and CDR2: LNHDA and SQIVND (reference sequence). The sample is drawn from a study of cytomegalovirus exposure and HLA in healthy donors. In the study overall: Earlier results showed 90 million to 120 million unique TCR beta sequences derived from around 170 million T cells.

General study results and limits: It was reported that TCR beta sequences correctly inferred the HLA-A and HLA-B alleles for most subjects.

Researchers ran the PCR with 60 Vbeta and 13 Jbeta primers. This table comes from immunoSEQ multiplex PCR, and its TCRdb copy is limited to in-frame clones, with some not included. Of some 150,000 clones in the sample, about 80% are singletons; the top ten hold 2% to 2.5%. Sequenced: PBMCs. This chain joins TRBV19 and TRBJ1-4, with TRBD1 matching over 7 bases. The source is a man younger than 45 in good health and CMV-seronegative. The CDR3 reads CASSQGVANEKLFF. CDR3 coding DNA: TGTGCCAGTAGCCAGGGGGTGGCTAATGAAAAACTGTTTTTT.